Listed below are T cell receptor beta chains from one sample, sequenced in a study of OX40 agonist ivuxolimab in advanced cancers. TCRdb keeps only in-frame clones here, not all; method: immunoSEQ multiplex PCR. The data contain approximately 69,000 clones, 80% to 90% of them seen just once; the ten biggest clones take up around 0.73%. Sequences were derived from CD4+ or CD8+ T cells sorted from blood, sampled in a trial of the OX40 agonist ivuxolimab. The receptor source for this set is an adult with an advanced solid tumor such as melanoma, head and neck, liver or kidney cancer. CDR3s include the opening cysteine and the closing phenylalanine or tryptophan. D genes are given only for firm matches. Rows give clone size only sometimes, using once, few, many, or a class for an expanded clone.

abundance	d_gene	j_gene	v_gene	CDR3aa	CDR3nt
NA	NA	TRBJ1-2	TRBV30	CAWRAGANYGYTF	TGTGCCTGGAGGGCAGGGGCCAACTATGGCTACACCTTC
NA	TRBD2	TRBJ2-7	TRBV27	CASSGLAGRGGSYEQYF	TGTGCCAGCAGTGGACTAGCGGGCCGAGGCGGCTCCTACGAGCAGTACTTC
NA	NA	TRBJ2-3	TRBV30	CAWNTRLSTDTQYF	TGTGCCTGGAACACTAGGTTGAGCACAGATACGCAGTATTTT
NA	TRBD1	TRBJ2-7	TRBV19	CASSQGVERRSYEQYF	TGTGCCAGTAGTCAGGGGGTGGAAAGGCGCTCCTACGAGCAGTACTTC
NA	TRBD1	TRBJ1-1	TRBV6-6	CASSYRQGIEAFF	TGTGCCAGCAGTTACCGACAGGGGATTGAAGCTTTCTTT
NA	TRBD1	TRBJ2-3	TRBV5-1	CASSLPEAGTGDVDTQYF	TGCGCCAGCAGTCTACCGGAGGCCGGGACAGGGGACGTAGATACGCAGTATTTT
NA	TRBD2	TRBJ2-7	TRBV5-1	CASSLVPAGGYGEQYF	TGCGCCAGCAGCTTGGTACCAGCGGGGGGCTACGGCGAGCAGTACTTC
NA	NA	TRBJ1-2	TRBV28	CASKEGDWGFGGYTF	TGTGCCAGCAAGGAGGGGGATTGGGGTTTTGGTGGCTACACCTTC
NA	NA	TRBJ2-1	TRBV15	CATSRDVGPRRGEQFF	TGTGCCACCAGCAGAGATGTGGGCCCCCGGCGGGGTGAGCAGTTCTTC
NA	NA	TRBJ2-7	TRBV4-1	CASSQDPNTYEQYF	TGCGCCAGCAGCCAAGATCCCAATACCTACGAGCAGTACTTC
NA	TRBD1	TRBJ1-5	TRBV28	CASSQQGEQPQHF	TGTGCCAGCAGTCAACAGGGGGAACAGCCCCAGCATTTT
NA	TRBD2	TRBJ2-2	TRBV11-1	CASSPGLAGGTNTGELFF	TGTGCCAGCAGCCCCGGACTAGCGGGGGGGACGAACACCGGGGAGCTGTTTTTT
NA	NA	TRBJ2-6	TRBV6-6	CASSYISGANVLTF	TGTGCCAGCAGTTACATCTCTGGGGCCAACGTCCTGACTTTC
NA	NA	TRBJ1-2	TRBV18	CASSPLIEGGSSGYTF	TGTGCCAGCTCACCACTAATCGAAGGGGGTAGTAGTGGCTACACCTTC
NA	NA	TRBJ2-7	TRBV5-1	CASSLGYYEQYF	TGCGCCAGCAGCTTAGGCTACTACGAGCAGTACTTC
once	TRBD1	TRBJ2-7	TRBV19	CASASTGTGPYEQYF	TGTGCCAGTGCTAGCACCGGGACAGGGCCCTACGAGCAGTACTTC
NA	TRBD2	TRBJ2-5	TRBV5-1	CASSSRTSLETQYF	TGCGCCAGCAGCTCTCGGACTAGCCTAGAGACCCAGTACTTC
NA	TRBD2	TRBJ2-3	TRBV9	CASSVGLALSTDTQYF	TGTGCCAGCAGCGTGGGACTAGCCCTTAGCACAGATACGCAGTATTTT
NA	NA	TRBJ1-5	TRBV19	CASTLRSGDSNQPQHF	TGTGCCAGTACCCTCAGATCAGGGGATAGCAATCAGCCCCAGCATTTT
NA	NA	TRBJ1-5	TRBV7-8	CASSLAPRQPQHF	TGTGCCAGCAGCTTAGCCCCGCGTCAGCCCCAGCATTTT
NA	TRBD2	TRBJ2-2	TRBV11-1	CASSPTSGGAGELFF	TGTGCCAGCAGCCCCACTAGCGGGGGGGCCGGGGAGCTGTTTTTT
NA	TRBD1	TRBJ1-4	TRBV6-6	CASSATPGTGVEKLFF	TGTGCCAGCAGTGCTACTCCGGGGACAGGGGTTGAAAAACTGTTTTTT
NA	NA	TRBJ2-7	TRBV9	CASSVAPRAEQYF	TGTGCCAGCAGCGTAGCACCCCGGGCCGAGCAGTACTTC
few	NA	TRBJ1-1	TRBV29-1	CSVEDDSTQNTEAFF	TGCAGCGTTGAAGATGACTCTACGCAGAACACTGAAGCTTTCTTT
NA	TRBD1	TRBJ1-2	TRBV5-1	CASSPRTGAGYGYTF	TGCGCCAGCAGCCCCCGGACAGGGGCGGGCTATGGCTACACCTTC
NA	NA	TRBJ2-5	TRBV7-9	CASSASGAETQYF	TGTGCCAGCAGCGCCTCAGGGGCCGAGACCCAGTACTTC
NA	TRBD1	TRBJ2-2	TRBV5-4	CASSKFQGAEVYTGELFF	TGTGCCAGCAGCAAATTCCAGGGGGCTGAAGTATACACCGGGGAGCTGTTTTTT
once	TRBD1	TRBJ1-2	TRBV18	CASSPDRGHPYGYTF	TGTGCCAGCTCACCTGACAGGGGCCATCCCTATGGCTACACCTTC
NA	TRBD2	TRBJ2-5	TRBV7-2	CASSRTSGTSETQYF	TGTGCCAGCAGCAGGACTAGCGGGACGAGTGAGACCCAGTACTTC
once	NA	TRBJ2-4	TRBV29-1	CSVARDSHIQYF	TGCAGCGTCGCTCGGGACTCGCACATTCAGTACTTC
NA	NA	TRBJ1-4	TRBV10-2	CASSESGHTLEKLFF	TGCGCCAGCAGTGAGTCGGGGCATACCCTTGAAAAACTGTTTTTT
NA	TRBD1	TRBJ1-2	TRBV29-1	CSGGDRANYGYTF	TGCAGCGGGGGGGACAGGGCGAACTATGGCTACACCTTC
NA	NA	TRBJ1-1	TRBV10-1	CASRDNLNTEAFF	TGCGCCAGCAGGGACAACCTGAACACTGAAGCTTTCTTT
NA	NA	TRBJ2-7	TRBV27	CASNSQGLCEQYF	TGTGCCAGCAATTCGCAGGGGCTCTGCGAGCAGTACTTC
NA	TRBD1	TRBJ1-2	TRBV13	CASSLLDRDFMGYTF	TGTGCCAGCAGCCTATTGGACAGGGACTTTATGGGCTACACCTTC
NA	TRBD2	TRBJ2-1	TRBV11-3	CASSLDTGLAINEQFF	TGTGCCAGCAGCTTAGATACAGGACTAGCGATAAATGAGCAGTTCTTC
NA	TRBD2	TRBJ2-4	TRBV28	CASSPQLLAGGGNIQYF	TGTGCCAGCAGTCCGCAATTACTAGCGGGAGGCGGAAACATTCAGTACTTC
few	NA	TRBJ1-1	TRBV28	CASRWAVNTEAFF	TGTGCCAGCAGATGGGCCGTGAACACTGAAGCTTTCTTT
NA	TRBD2	TRBJ2-7	TRBV13	CASSGPGLASAEQYF	TGTGCCAGCAGCGGGCCGGGACTAGCGTCGGCAGAGCAGTACTTC
NA	NA	TRBJ2-1	TRBV5-4	CASSFGSSRRDEQFF	TGTGCCAGCAGCTTCGGGTCCTCCCGGCGGGATGAGCAGTTCTTC
once	NA	TRBJ1-6	TRBV7-6	CASSLDGGSLSPLHF	TGTGCCAGCAGCCTGGACGGTGGGTCCCTGTCACCCCTCCACTTT
NA	NA	TRBJ2-1	TRBV6-6	CASSYRGSAGEQFF	TGTGCCAGCAGTTATCGAGGGAGTGCGGGTGAGCAGTTCTTC
NA	TRBD1	TRBJ2-7	TRBV28	CASSLTGGVYEQYF	TGTGCCAGCAGTCTGACAGGGGGTGTTTACGAGCAGTACTTC
NA	NA	TRBJ2-7	TRBV7-8	CASSDRLEQYF	TGTGCCAGCAGCGACAGGCTCGAGCAGTACTTC
NA	NA	TRBJ1-6	TRBV7-2	CASSLVRTDNSPLHF	TGTGCCAGCAGCTTAGTGAGGACTGATAATTCACCCCTCCACTTT